The sequence of this T cell receptor beta chain was determined in a study of OX40 agonist ivuxolimab in advanced cancers. Broader study findings: Clonal expansion among partial responders at 0.1-3.0 mg/kg ranked near the lowest.

TCRdb's copy holds only in-frame clones and misses some; the assay was immunoSEQ multiplex PCR. The sample lists about 82,000 clones, about 86% occurring once. The CDR3 length is 14 residues. Looked up from germline, CDR1 is SQVTM and CDR2 is ANQGSEA. V was clipped by 8 bases and J by 6 bases, with 20 bases between them. Cycle 7 day 1, cycle 4 day 1, and baseline were the timepoints at which blood was sampled. In regard to this clone: Its target is not known.

The receptor's source is an adult with an advanced solid tumor such as melanoma, head and neck, liver or kidney cancer. Source: CD4+ or CD8+ T cells sorted from blood, taken in a trial of the OX40 agonist ivuxolimab. This chain uses TRBV29-1 with TRBJ2-1; D may be TRBD1 or TRBD2 (5 bases each). This chain's CDR3 is CSFRAGRGGNEQFF. The CDR3 DNA sequence: TGCAGCTTCCGGGCAGGCCGGGGCGGCAATGAGCAGTTCTTC.